Listed below are T cell receptor beta chains from one sample, sequenced in a study of blood T cell repertoires in COVID-19. TCRdb's copy holds only in-frame clones and misses some; the assay was immunoSEQ multiplex PCR. This sample has nearly 80,000 clones; over 75% occur once, and the top ten carry roughly 0.78%. Material for sequencing was peripheral blood. These receptors all come from a woman older than 75 with acute or convalescent COVID-19. CDR3s include the opening cysteine and the closing phenylalanine or tryptophan. Fields, in order: CDR3 protein, CDR3 DNA, V gene, J gene, D gene, clone size. D genes are given only for firm matches. Part of the rows lack a size; the others show once, few, many or a class for expanded clones.

CDR3 protein: CASSQAWTGSTGELFF; CDR3 DNA: TGTGCCAGCAGCCAAGCGTGGACAGGGTCCACCGGGGAGCTGTTTTTT; V gene: TRBV3-1/TRBV3-2; J gene: TRBJ2-2; D gene: TRBD1; clone size: .
CDR3 protein: CASSLAAGGENSPLHF; CDR3 DNA: TGTGCCAGCAGCTTAGCTGCTGGGGGCGAGAATTCACCCCTCCACTTT; V gene: TRBV7-6; J gene: TRBJ1-6; D gene: .; clone size: .
CDR3 protein: CATRQDTQETQYF; CDR3 DNA: TGTGCCACCAGGCAAGACACCCAAGAGACCCAGTACTTC; V gene: TRBV15; J gene: TRBJ2-5; D gene: .; clone size: few
CDR3 protein: CASSLRGAGEKLFF; CDR3 DNA: TGCGCCAGCAGCCTGCGGGGGGCAGGGGAAAAACTGTTTTTT; V gene: TRBV4-1; J gene: TRBJ1-4; D gene: .; clone size: once
CDR3 protein: CASSLMGGAGGQETQYF; CDR3 DNA: TGTGCCAGCAGCTTAATGGGAGGAGCGGGGGGGCAAGAGACCCAGTACTTC; V gene: TRBV11-2; J gene: TRBJ2-5; D gene: TRBD2; clone size: .
CDR3 protein: CASSQGDGDYEQYF; CDR3 DNA: TGTGCCAGCAGCCAAGGCGACGGGGATTACGAGCAGTACTTC; V gene: TRBV4-2; J gene: TRBJ2-7; D gene: .; clone size: .
CDR3 protein: CATRNVAGRGEQYF; CDR3 DNA: TGTGCCACCCGTAACGTTGCGGGGAGGGGCGAGCAGTACTTC; V gene: TRBV19; J gene: TRBJ2-7; D gene: TRBD2; clone size: .
CDR3 protein: CASSETSGSYEQYF; CDR3 DNA: TGTGCCAGCAGTGAAACTAGCGGGAGCTACGAGCAGTACTTC; V gene: TRBV6-1; J gene: TRBJ2-7; D gene: TRBD2; clone size: .
CDR3 protein: CASSEQVYGYTF; CDR3 DNA: TGTGCCAGCAGTGAACAGGTCTATGGCTACACCTTC; V gene: TRBV6-1; J gene: TRBJ1-2; D gene: .; clone size: .
CDR3 protein: CASSTGGVRNEKLFF; CDR3 DNA: TGTGCCAGCAGTACCGGGGGAGTTCGTAATGAAAAACTGTTTTTT; V gene: TRBV7-8; J gene: TRBJ1-4; D gene: .; clone size: .
CDR3 protein: CASSSGGQFGNTIYF; CDR3 DNA: TGTGCCAGCAGCTCCGGGGGGCAGTTTGGAAACACCATATATTTT; V gene: TRBV9; J gene: TRBJ1-3; D gene: .; clone size: .
CDR3 protein: CASSDRGTEAFF; CDR3 DNA: TGTGCCAGCAGCGACAGGGGGACTGAAGCTTTCTTT; V gene: TRBV6-5; J gene: TRBJ1-1; D gene: TRBD1; clone size: .
CDR3 protein: CASSQGLRGVQETQYF; CDR3 DNA: TGTGCCAGCAGCCAAGGTTTGCGGGGGGTACAAGAGACCCAGTACTTC; V gene: TRBV3-1/TRBV3-2; J gene: TRBJ2-5; D gene: TRBD2; clone size: .
CDR3 protein: CASSFQQGKSNEQFF; CDR3 DNA: TGTGCCAGCAGCTTCCAGCAGGGGAAGAGTAATGAGCAGTTCTTC; V gene: TRBV7-9; J gene: TRBJ2-1; D gene: .; clone size: once
CDR3 protein: CASSRQGNTGELFF; CDR3 DNA: TGTGCCAGCTCACGACAGGGGAACACCGGGGAGCTGTTTTTT; V gene: TRBV18; J gene: TRBJ2-2; D gene: TRBD1; clone size: .
CDR3 protein: CASSYRTTDYEQYF; CDR3 DNA: TGTGCCAGCAGTTACCGGACTACCGACTACGAGCAGTACTTC; V gene: TRBV6-5; J gene: TRBJ2-7; D gene: .; clone size: .
CDR3 protein: CASSLGSGDYNEQFF; CDR3 DNA: TGTGCCAGCAGCTTAGGAAGCGGGGACTACAATGAGCAGTTCTTC; V gene: TRBV7-2; J gene: TRBJ2-1; D gene: TRBD2; clone size: .
CDR3 protein: CASSHLTGSAVGYTF; CDR3 DNA: TGTGCCAGCAGCCATCTTACAGGATCGGCGGTTGGCTACACCTTC; V gene: TRBV3-1/TRBV3-2; J gene: TRBJ1-2; D gene: .; clone size: .
CDR3 protein: CATSDFEEGIGTDTQYF; CDR3 DNA: TGTGCCACCAGTGATTTCGAGGAGGGCATAGGGACAGATACGCAGTATTTT; V gene: TRBV24-1; J gene: TRBJ2-3; D gene: .; clone size: .
CDR3 protein: CASSVGTAYGYTF; CDR3 DNA: TGTGCCAGCAGCGTAGGGACAGCCTATGGCTACACCTTC; V gene: TRBV9; J gene: TRBJ1-2; D gene: .; clone size: .
CDR3 protein: CASRQGQGYFYTF; CDR3 DNA: TGTGCCAGCAGACAAGGACAGGGGTATTTCTACACCTTC; V gene: TRBV12-3/TRBV12-4; J gene: TRBJ1-2; D gene: TRBD1; clone size: .
CDR3 protein: CASSPRDSPNEKLFF; CDR3 DNA: TGTGCCAGCAGCCCCAGGGACAGCCCTAATGAAAAACTGTTTTTT; V gene: TRBV9; J gene: TRBJ1-4; D gene: TRBD1; clone size: .
CDR3 protein: CASSIYSQGYTEAFF; CDR3 DNA: TGTGCCAGTAGTATTTATTCGCAGGGTTACACTGAAGCTTTCTTT; V gene: TRBV19; J gene: TRBJ1-1; D gene: .; clone size: .
CDR3 protein: CASSRSYLFGLAGAYEQYF; CDR3 DNA: TGTGCCAGCAGTCGCTCATACCTCTTCGGACTAGCGGGAGCCTACGAGCAGTACTTC; V gene: TRBV2; J gene: TRBJ2-7; D gene: TRBD2; clone size: .
CDR3 protein: CASSLAGVRNEKLFF; CDR3 DNA: TGTGCCAGCAGCTTAGCCGGGGTGAGGAATGAAAAACTGTTTTTT; V gene: TRBV7-2; J gene: TRBJ1-4; D gene: .; clone size: .
CDR3 protein: CASSEVGTSYNEQFF; CDR3 DNA: TGTGCCAGCAGTGAAGTGGGCACCTCCTACAATGAGCAGTTCTTC; V gene: TRBV6-1; J gene: TRBJ2-1; D gene: .; clone size: .
CDR3 protein: CASSHIYSEQFF; CDR3 DNA: TGTGCCAGCAGCCACATCTATAGTGAGCAGTTCTTC; V gene: TRBV3-1/TRBV3-2; J gene: TRBJ2-1; D gene: .; clone size: .
CDR3 protein: CASSPSVGTGGGYGYTF; CDR3 DNA: TGTGCCAGCAGCCCGTCAGTGGGGACAGGGGGCGGCTATGGCTACACCTTC; V gene: TRBV7-8; J gene: TRBJ1-2; D gene: TRBD1; clone size: few
CDR3 protein: CASSLGGQGQETQYF; CDR3 DNA: TGTGCCAGCAGTTTAGGGGGACAGGGTCAAGAGACCCAGTACTTC; V gene: TRBV28; J gene: TRBJ2-5; D gene: TRBD1; clone size: .
CDR3 protein: CASSVDSGRGETQYF; CDR3 DNA: TGTGCCAGCAGCGTAGACAGCGGGAGAGGAGAGACCCAGTACTTC; V gene: TRBV9; J gene: TRBJ2-5; D gene: TRBD2; clone size: .
CDR3 protein: CASSYRGQGRNIQYF; CDR3 DNA: TGTGCCAGCAGCTACCGCGGACAGGGAAGGAACATTCAGTACTTC; V gene: TRBV7-9; J gene: TRBJ2-4; D gene: TRBD1; clone size: .
CDR3 protein: CASSLRRETDTQYF; CDR3 DNA: TGTGCCAGCAGCCTCCGTCGGGAGACAGATACGCAGTATTTT; V gene: TRBV5-4; J gene: TRBJ2-3; D gene: .; clone size: .
CDR3 protein: CASSKPGLAPYEQYF; CDR3 DNA: TGTGCCAGCAGCAAACCGGGACTAGCGCCCTACGAGCAGTACTTC; V gene: TRBV11-1; J gene: TRBJ2-7; D gene: TRBD2; clone size: .
CDR3 protein: CASSPGQGANYGYTF; CDR3 DNA: TGTGCCAGCAGCCCCGGACAGGGAGCTAACTATGGCTACACCTTC; V gene: TRBV7-9; J gene: TRBJ1-2; D gene: TRBD1; clone size: .
CDR3 protein: CASSRTRLNTGELFF; CDR3 DNA: TGTGCCAGCAGCCGGACTAGGCTTAACACCGGGGAGCTGTTTTTT; V gene: TRBV9; J gene: TRBJ2-2; D gene: TRBD2; clone size: .
CDR3 protein: CASSMESRDRGRDF; CDR3 DNA: TGTGCCAGCAGCATGGAGTCCCGGGACAGGGGACGCGACTTC; V gene: TRBV2; J gene: TRBJ1-2; D gene: TRBD1; clone size: .
CDR3 protein: CASSEAHRSENTEAFF; CDR3 DNA: TGTGCCAGCAGTGAAGCCCACAGGTCCGAGAACACTGAAGCTTTCTTT; V gene: TRBV6-1; J gene: TRBJ1-1; D gene: .; clone size: .
CDR3 protein: CSVLGTGLNQPQHF; CDR3 DNA: TGCAGCGTTCTTGGGACAGGTTTAAATCAGCCCCAGCATTTT; V gene: TRBV29-1; J gene: TRBJ1-5; D gene: TRBD1; clone size: few
CDR3 protein: CASSQDSGGAVSETQYF; CDR3 DNA: TGTGCCAGCAGCCAAGATAGCGGGGGGGCCGTGAGTGAGACCCAGTACTTC; V gene: TRBV4-2; J gene: TRBJ2-5; D gene: TRBD2; clone size: .
CDR3 protein: CASSLASRVSRNTIYF; CDR3 DNA: TGTGCCAGCAGCTTAGCTTCGAGGGTGAGCCGAAACACCATATATTTT; V gene: TRBV7-9; J gene: TRBJ1-3; D gene: .; clone size: .
CDR3 protein: CASSPSGLQGSGGYTF; CDR3 DNA: TGTGCCAGCTCACCCTCAGGGCTCCAGGGGAGTGGTGGCTACACCTTC; V gene: TRBV18; J gene: TRBJ1-2; D gene: .; clone size: once
CDR3 protein: CASSDRVISYNEQFF; CDR3 DNA: TGTGCCAGCAGTGACAGGGTGATCTCCTACAATGAGCAGTTCTTC; V gene: TRBV6-1; J gene: TRBJ2-1; D gene: .; clone size: .
CDR3 protein: CASSPAGQVVWAFF; CDR3 DNA: TGTGCCAGCTCACCAGCAGGACAGGTGGTTTGGGCTTTCTTT; V gene: TRBV18; J gene: TRBJ1-1; D gene: TRBD1; clone size: .
CDR3 protein: CASSLGLRASGASYNEQFF; CDR3 DNA: TGTGCCAGCAGCTTAGGGCTTCGGGCTAGCGGGGCCTCCTACAATGAGCAGTTCTTC; V gene: TRBV7-2; J gene: TRBJ2-1; D gene: TRBD2; clone size: .
CDR3 protein: CASSDQSAANYGYTF; CDR3 DNA: TGCGCCAGCAGTGACCAATCGGCGGCGAACTATGGCTACACCTTC; V gene: TRBV10-2; J gene: TRBJ1-2; D gene: .; clone size: .